This TCR beta chain was sequenced for a study of T and B cells in COVID-19 patients. About the study: Of over 19 active-infection patients, over 9 were critically ill with mechanical ventilation or extracorporeal membrane oxygenation. Of some 21 active-infection patients, some 19 carried comorbidities linked to unfavorable COVID-19 outcome.

Each TRB amplification used about 250-550 ng of genomic DNA from blood. Multiplex PCR with BIOMED2 TRB-A/B primer pools amplified TRB rearrangements. TCRdb re-derived calls from the multiplex PCR reads in MiXCR, one entry per CDR3 protein. The repertoire consists of thousands of distinct CDR3 sequences, with 25% to 35% occurring once and the leading ten covering around 14%. CDR3 length: 14 amino acids. The V gene lost 1 base and the J gene lost 7 bases, with 11 bases spanning the gap. Germline V gives CDR1 LGHNA, CDR2 YNFKEQ. The sequence was collected from a human donor with active COVID-19. The chain employs TRBV4-2 and TRBJ2-1, with a weak D call TRBD2 (7 bases). The sequenced material came from blood. In DNA form, the CDR3 reads TGTGCCAGCAGCCAAGTCAGGGGAGGGAATGAGCAGTTCTTC. Protein sequence: CASSQVRGGNEQFF.